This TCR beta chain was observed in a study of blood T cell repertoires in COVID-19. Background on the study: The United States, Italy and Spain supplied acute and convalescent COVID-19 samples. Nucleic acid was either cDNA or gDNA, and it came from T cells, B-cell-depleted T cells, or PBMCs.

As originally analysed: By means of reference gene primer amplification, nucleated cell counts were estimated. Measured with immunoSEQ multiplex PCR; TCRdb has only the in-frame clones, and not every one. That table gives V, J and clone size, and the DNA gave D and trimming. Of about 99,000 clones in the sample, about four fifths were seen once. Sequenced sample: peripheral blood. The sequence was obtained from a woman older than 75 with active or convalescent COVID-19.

Here the CDR3 DNA reads TGTGCCAGCAGTGACCCCGGACAGAAGATCTATGGCTACACCTTC. Translated, it gives CASSDPGQKIYGYTF. The V gene is TRBV25-1, the J gene TRBJ1-2; D might be TRBD1 (6 bases). The CDR3 spans 15 residues. Looked up from germline, CDR1 is MGHDK and CDR2 is SYGVNS. V was pared by 3 bases and J by 4 bases, with 15 bases between.